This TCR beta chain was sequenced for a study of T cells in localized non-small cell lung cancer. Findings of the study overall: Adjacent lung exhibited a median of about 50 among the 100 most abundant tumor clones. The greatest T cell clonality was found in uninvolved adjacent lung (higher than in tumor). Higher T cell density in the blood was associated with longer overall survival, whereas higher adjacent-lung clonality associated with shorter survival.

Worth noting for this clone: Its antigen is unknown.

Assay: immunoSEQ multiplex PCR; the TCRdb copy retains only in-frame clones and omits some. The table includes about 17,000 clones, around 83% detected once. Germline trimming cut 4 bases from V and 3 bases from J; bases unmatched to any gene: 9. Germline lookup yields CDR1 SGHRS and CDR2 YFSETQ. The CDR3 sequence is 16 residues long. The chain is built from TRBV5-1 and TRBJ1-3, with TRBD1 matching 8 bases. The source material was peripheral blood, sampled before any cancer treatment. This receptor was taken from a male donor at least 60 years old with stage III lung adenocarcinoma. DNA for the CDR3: TGCGCCAGCAGCGGTAGGACAGGGTTCCTTGGAAACACCATATATTTT. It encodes CASSGRTGFLGNTIYF.